This T cell receptor beta chain emerged from a study of T cell repertoires and HLA-DP antigens (dated by TCRdb to the late 2010s). Looking at the study overall: An in vitro model of CD4+ T cell alloreactivity against allogeneic HLA-DP presented by transduced HeLa cells was used in the study. Compared with self, one alloantigen differed at one amino acid in the peptide-binding groove and the other differed at ten, modelling structurally similar versus dissimilar alloantigens. The three donors were two male and one female, with ages ranging from the 18-to-29 to the 60-to-69 age band. An average DNA input of about 220 ng was used for sorted CD137+CD4+ samples, compared with approximately 1.3 ug for pre-culture CD4+ samples.

Untouched CD4+ T cells were isolated from Ficoll-separated PBMC through negative selection with magnetic beads, and an average purity of 97.7% was reached. Untouched CD4+ T cells were isolated from Ficoll-separated PBMC with magnetic beads, reaching about 98% purity with negligible CD8+ contamination. Peripheral blood mononuclear cells were supplied by the buffy coats of a few healthy blood donors, who served as the study donors. Each of the three donors was CMV seronegative. The DNeasy Blood & Tissue Kit was used for extraction of genomic DNA. Genomic DNA from sorted CD137+CD4+ cells and from pre-culture CD4+ baseline samples of each subject was subjected to TCRB sequencing. In the germline V gene (reference sequence), CDR1 corresponds to LNHDA and CDR2 to SQIVND. V is pared back by 10 bases and J by 0 bases, with 10 bases lying between the germline termini. The CDR3 runs 13 amino acids, cysteine and phenylalanine included. Only CDR3 DNA is held: 39 bases, read in frame from base 1.

A word on this clone: Its recognized antigen is unknown. Base qualities are missing; no much larger clone stands one base away.

What the authors observed across the whole study: Separate analysis of naive and memory CD4+ repertoires was not performed. An average cumulative frequency of around 36% against one allele and less than 65% against the other was found for clones undetected before culture. Similar clonality (around 0.39) was observed for sorted CD137+ cells against both alloantigens, and this clonality was much higher than that observed in pre-culture samples (around 0.042). Limitations included only a few donors, a non-physiological HeLa antigen-presenting system, and the use of total CD4+ responder cells.

The immunoSEQ multiplex PCR, with forward primers for 54 TRBV segments and reverse primers for 13 TRBJ segments, was used to amplify TCRB CDR3 regions. For pre-culture CD4+ samples, sequencing was done at deep resolution with a target of fewer than 250,000 T cell genomes. Sequencing of the amplicons was done on an Illumina HiSeq System, giving 87 bp reads that spanned the CDR3. The original pipeline was this. Correction for PCR and sequencing errors was applied to reads, and CDR3 regions were defined through alignment to IMGT reference sequences. Synthetic template pools were used to estimate counts of templates and unique rearrangements. Clonality was calculated as 1 minus Pielou's evenness. Richness was estimated with the Daley-Smith estimator. Morisita's index was used to measure repertoire overlap. Clones present in cultured samples but not detected in the pre-culture repertoire of the same donor were defined as low-abundance clones. This is the immuneACCESS table as TCRdb keeps it, with only in-frame sequences that have V and J called. A part of the clones is gone; compared with another copy, unresolved V genes explain less than half, and the rest is unexplained. For V, J and clone size, that table is used; D and trimming come from the DNA. The sample includes over 60,000 clones, with 80% observed a single time. The top ten hold about 1.6% of the sample.

Sample: CD4+ T cells from PBMCs. The source of this sequence is a man aged 60 to 69 in good health and CMV-seronegative. The chain employs TRBV19 and TRBJ1-3; no D gene call is confident. The CDR3 reads CATRGFSGNTIYF. DNA sequence: TGTGCCACCCGAGGGTTCTCTGGAAACACCATATATTTT.